The next 3 T cell receptor beta chains were all read from a single sample in a study of cytomegalovirus exposure and HLA in healthy donors. It was with 60 Vbeta and 13 Jbeta primers that the PCR ran. Only in-frame clones appear in the TCRdb table, and some are missing; sequencing was by immunoSEQ multiplex PCR. The sample holds around 170,000 clones, around 80% seen once. The sample taken for sequencing was PBMCs. The receptors stem from a woman aged 40 to 49 in good health and CMV-seronegative.

This chain links TRBV4-3 with TRBJ2-1; the match to TRBD2 covers 10 bases. The CDR3 covers 16 residues. Germline V gives CDR1 LGHNA, CDR2 YSLEER. The ends lost 0 bases at V and 5 bases at J; junction bases unmatched: 4. This CDR3 is CASSQEALAGDNEQFF. The CDR3 DNA follows: TGCGCCAGCAGCCAAGAGGCCCTAGCGGGGGACAATGAGCAGTTCTTC.

The chain couples TRBV5-1 to TRBJ2-7; D is perhaps TRBD1 (6 bases). CDR3 length equals 15 residues. Trimming pared 4 bases from V and 2 bases from J, leaving 16 bases between. Germline loops: CDR1 SGHRS, CDR2 YFSETQ. CDR3 sequence: CASSPEGGVAYEQYF. CDR3 sequence (DNA): TGCGCCAGCAGCCCCGAAGGGGGAGTGGCCTACGAGCAGTACTTC.

The chain couples TRBV28 to TRBJ2-1; 7 bases align to TRBD1. The V gene's germline CDR1 is MDHEN and CDR2 SYDVKM. The junction had 8 bases not matched to a gene; V was cut back by 7 bases and J by 5 bases. The CDR3 runs 14 residues. CDR3 nucleotide sequence: TGTGCCAGCACCCCAGGGGGTCGAGACAATGAGCAGTTCTTC. Encoded protein: CASTPGGRDNEQFF.